The source of this T cell receptor (beta chain) is a study of beta chain features in type 1 diabetes. General observations from the study: Still unanswered here is whether HLA type influences TCRB rearrangement.

Points on this clone: What it binds is unknown.

Isolated RNA was reverse transcribed in full, so expressed TCRB transcripts were sequenced. Only in-frame clones appear in the TCRdb table, and some are missing; sequencing was by immunoSEQ multiplex PCR. Of hundreds of thousands of clones in the sample, around a sixth were seen once. V lost 5 bases, J lost 4 bases, and 17 bases lay in between. There are 15 residues in the CDR3. Germline CDR1 SGHVS, CDR2 FQNEAQ. The origin of this receptor is a man in his late teens or twenties in good health. V and J are TRBV7-8 and TRBJ1-2; D perhaps matches TRBD1 (5 bases). The sequenced sample consisted of naive CD4+ T cells from blood. Written as DNA, the CDR3 is TGTGCCAGCAGCCGCCGCCTTCCGGGACCCTATGGCTACACCTTC. It codes for CASSRRLPGPYGYTF.